The 10 T cell receptor beta chains listed next were all sequenced from one sample in a study of cytomegalovirus exposure and HLA in healthy donors (dated by TCRdb to the late 2010s). The library was obtained by the immunoSEQ multiplex PCR assay. This immuneACCESS table, as held by TCRdb, lists in-frame sequences with V and J called but not all clones. Of the missing ones, under half trace to an unresolved V gene in checked studies; the others have no known cause. This sample gives around 300,000 clones in total; 86% of them show up just once. The top ten constitute about 1% of the sample. Sequencing used PBMCs. All receptors come from a woman under 30 in good health and CMV-seronegative.

The chain links TRBV9 to TRBJ1-6; D gene unclear. The V and J ends lost 0 bases and 9 bases respectively, with 4 bases between them. The CDR3 length is 12 residues. Germline V CDR1 and CDR2: SGDLS, YYNGEE. DNA for the CDR3: TGTGCCAGCAGCGTAGGGAGTTCACCCCTCCACTTT. This encodes CASSVGSSPLHF.

The CDR3 reads CASTGGLSTEAFF. CDR3 DNA sequence: TGTGCCAGTACGGGAGGGCTGAGCACTGAAGCTTTCTTT. This chain joins TRBV19 and TRBJ1-1, with D unclear. This CDR3 spans 13 amino acids. Germline-derived CDR1 and CDR2 are LNHDA and SQIVND (reference sequence). Trimming took 7 bases from V and 4 from J, leaving 13 bases between them.

The V gene is TRBV6-5, the J gene TRBJ1-2; D uncertain. The germline V and J ends were trimmed by 0 bases and 4 bases, with 12 bases remaining between them. Germline loops: CDR1 MNHEY, CDR2 SVGAGI. CDR3 length: 15 amino acids. CDR3 in DNA: TGTGCCAGCAGTTACTCGATTCACGAGGGCTATGGCTACACCTTC. Protein product: CASSYSIHEGYGYTF.

The gene calls are TRBV30 and TRBJ1-5, with 8 bases that match TRBD1. This CDR3 contains 17 residues. Germline V gene sequence: CDR1 GTSNPN, CDR2 SVGIG (reference sequence). With 3 bases clipped from V and 1 base from J, the junction kept 11 bases outside the gene matches. The CDR3 is CAWSPRRNRGSNQPQHF. CDR3 bases: TGTGCCTGGAGCCCCCGCCGGAACAGGGGGAGCAATCAGCCCCAGCATTTT.

The chain links TRBV7-9 to TRBJ2-7; TRBD2 matches at 13 bases. Per germline, CDR1 SEHNR and CDR2 FQNEAQ (reference sequence). The junction had 5 bases not matched to a gene; V was cut back by 5 bases and J by 4 bases. This CDR3 is 15 amino acids long. The CDR3 here is CASSGTSGIRYEQYF. CDR3 sequence (DNA): TGTGCCAGCAGCGGGACTAGCGGGATCAGGTACGAGCAGTACTTC.

The chain joins TRBV30 to TRBJ2-1; perhaps TRBD2 as D (6 bases). The CDR3 spans 14 residues. V dropped 1 base and J dropped 3 bases, with 10 bases sitting between them. CDR1 is GTSNPN and CDR2 is SVGIG in the germline V gene (reference sequence). CDR3 sequence reads: CAWSGGAGYNEQFF. The CDR3 region has the DNA TGTGCCTGGAGTGGGGGAGCGGGCTACAATGAGCAGTTCTTC.

The genes are TRBV5-1 and TRBJ1-1; the D gene is possibly TRBD1 (6 bases). The ends were cut back, 4 bases at V and 4 bases at J, with 17 bases in the middle. CDR3 size: 15 residues. Germline lookup yields CDR1 SGHRS and CDR2 YFSETQ. This CDR3 reads CASSLMGAGATEAFF. The CDR3, as DNA: TGCGCCAGCAGCCTAATGGGGGCGGGGGCCACTGAAGCTTTCTTT.

The chain combines TRBV28 with TRBJ1-2; 9 bases align to TRBD1. V was clipped by 1 base and J by 3 bases; unmatched bases: 3. The CDR3 loop spans 15 amino acids. Germline values: CDR1 MDHEN, CDR2 SYDVKM. This CDR3 is CASSLSGQGYYGYTF. The CDR3 nucleotides read TGTGCCAGCAGTTTATCCGGACAGGGGTACTATGGCTACACCTTC.

The V gene is TRBV19, the J gene TRBJ1-5; 7 bases are shared with TRBD1. Germline V gives CDR1 LNHDA, CDR2 SQIVND (reference sequence). V lost 5 bases, J lost 0 bases, and 13 bases stayed unmatched. This CDR3 is built from 18 residues. CDR3 protein: CASSDRAFIGYSNQPQHF. DNA of the CDR3: TGTGCCAGTAGTGACAGGGCTTTCATCGGGTATAGCAATCAGCCCCAGCATTTT.

The rearrangement uses TRBV11-2 and TRBJ1-5; D not resolved. The CDR3 covers 15 residues. The V gene lost 1 base and the J gene lost 3 bases, with 10 bases spanning the gap. Germline CDR1 is SGHAT and CDR2 is FQNNGV. CDR3: CASSLATELNQPQHF. The CDR3 DNA follows: TGTGCCAGCAGCTTAGCCACAGAGCTCAATCAGCCCCAGCATTTT.